Following are 30 T cell receptor beta chains from one sample sequenced in a study of control samples from healthy donors and cancer patients. Assay used: immunoSEQ multiplex PCR; TCRdb lists only in-frame clones, some missing. The repertoire consists of some 120,000 clones, with around 87% occurring once and the leading ten covering over 2.5%. Sequencing was performed on blood. The origin of the receptors is a man in his sixties in good health.

This CDR3 reads CASTTGSSGNTIYF. The CDR3 nucleotides are TGTGCCAGCACAACAGGTAGCTCTGGAAACACCATATATTTT. This sequence joins TRBV6-5 and TRBJ1-3, with D maybe TRBD1 (5 bases). V lost 7 bases and J 0 bases, leaving 10 bases between the germline ends. Germline CDR1 MNHEY, CDR2 SVGAGI. This CDR3 spans 14 amino acids.

This chain connects TRBV15 to TRBJ1-2, with 11 bases that match TRBD1. Germline trimming cut 8 bases from V and 1 base from J; bases unmatched to any gene: 9. CDR1 LNHNV and CDR2 YYDKDF come from the germline V gene (reference sequence). This CDR3 is 16 amino acids long. The CDR3 nucleotides read TGTGCCACCTCTCCGGGACAGGGGGTATTTAACTATGGCTACACCTTC. Protein sequence: CATSPGQGVFNYGYTF.

This chain links TRBV6-5 with TRBJ1-1; D is unclear. The CDR3 totals 12 residues. Per germline, CDR1 MNHEY and CDR2 SVGAGI. V was pared by 6 bases and J by 0 bases, with 5 bases between. CDR3 loop: CASRPMNTEAFF. DNA for the CDR3: TGTGCCAGCAGGCCAATGAACACTGAAGCTTTCTTT.

The chain employs TRBV30 and TRBJ1-1, with D unclear. CDR1 GTSNPN and CDR2 SVGIG come from the germline V gene (reference sequence). The CDR3 spans 11 residues. With 3 bases removed from V and 5 bases from J, the gap between germline ends came to 7 bases. In DNA form, the CDR3 reads TGTGCCTGGAGGACGAATACTGAAGCTTTCTTT. Translation: CAWRTNTEAFF.

V usage is TRBV27 and J usage is TRBJ2-2; TRBD2 is a possible D gene (7 bases). Trimming stripped 5 bases from V and 4 bases from J, with 14 bases between. The CDR3 is made up of 15 amino acids. Germline loops: CDR1 MNHEY, CDR2 SMNVEV (reference sequence). The CDR3 spells CASSTQGRGTGELFF. For the CDR3, the DNA is TGTGCCAGCAGTACCCAGGGGAGGGGCACCGGGGAGCTGTTTTTT.

The chain recombines TRBV6-4 with TRBJ2-3, with TRBD2 identical over 8 bases. Looked up from germline, CDR1 is MRHNA and CDR2 is SNTAGT. J lost 5 bases, V lost 6 bases, and 7 bases had no gene match. This CDR3 has 14 amino acids. The CDR3, as DNA: TGTGCCAGCAGCCGGGGTAGCGGGGAAGATACGCAGTATTTT. It translates to CASSRGSGEDTQYF.

This clone was observed a handful of times. CDR3 sequence (DNA): TGTGCCAGTACACTGGGGACCTTGAACACTGAAGCTTTCTTT. Translated: CASTLGTLNTEAFF. The J gene is TRBJ1-1, the V gene TRBV19, with D perhaps matching TRBD1 (5 bases). CDR1 and CDR2 from the germline V gene are LNHDA and SQIVND (reference sequence). Trimming took 7 bases from V and 0 from J, leaving 12 bases between them. The CDR3 has 14 amino acids.

The rearrangement uses TRBV19 and TRBJ1-4; D remains ambiguous. V lost 1 base to trimming and J lost 8 bases, with 11 bases between them. The CDR3 contains 14 residues. CDR1 LNHDA and CDR2 SQIVND come from the germline V gene (reference sequence). The CDR3 DNA reads as TGTGCCAGTAGTATAGCCGCAGGCTTCGAAAAACTGTTTTTT. Amino acid sequence: CASSIAAGFEKLFF.

This clone was seen a single time. V gene TRBV6-5 combines with J gene TRBJ1-5; 9 positions match TRBD1. The germline V gene encodes CDR1 MNHEY and CDR2 SVGAGI. There are 16 residues in the CDR3. The V gene end was trimmed by 4 bases and the J gene end by 3 bases; junction bases not matched to a gene: 7. In nucleotides, the CDR3 is TGTGCCAGCAGTTCAACGGACAGGGGAACCAATCAGCCCCAGCATTTT. Its translation: CASSSTDRGTNQPQHF.

The chain couples TRBV9 to TRBJ1-4; no firm D call. In germline, CDR1 is SGDLS, CDR2 YYNGEE. The CDR3 length is 15 residues. Deletions cut 3 bases from V and 5 bases from J, with 14 bases between. The DNA for the CDR3 is TGTGCCAGCAGCGGGGCGGGCGGCTTAAATGAAAAACTGTTTTTT. This sequence encodes CASSGAGGLNEKLFF.

The J gene is TRBJ1-5, the V gene TRBV30; no reliable D call. Trimming cost V 2 bases and J 3 bases, with 8 bases left between them. Per the germline V gene, CDR1 is GTSNPN and CDR2 is SVGIG (reference sequence). There are 13 residues in the CDR3. CDR3 sequence: CAWSFYNNQPQHF. The CDR3 bases are TGTGCCTGGAGTTTTTATAACAATCAGCCCCAGCATTTT.

J is TRBJ1-1 and V is TRBV19; TRBD1 aligns across 7 bases. V was pared by 3 bases and J by 0 bases, with 7 bases of the junction left unmatched. Germline assignment: CDR1 LNHDA and CDR2 SQIVND (reference sequence). This CDR3 has 16 residues. Here the CDR3 DNA reads TGTGCCAGTAGTATCTGGGACAGTACGATGAACACTGAAGCTTTCTTT. It translates to CASSIWDSTMNTEAFF.

The chain combines TRBV28 with TRBJ2-1, with D perhaps given as TRBD1 or TRBD2 (6 bases each). CDR1 is MDHEN, CDR2 SYDVKM, per germline. The CDR3 contains 14 residues. Trimming left V 3 bases short and J 8 bases short, with 14 bases between. In DNA, the CDR3 is TGTGCCAGCAGTTTGGCCGGGGGCTGGGATGAGCAGTTCTTC. It encodes CASSLAGGWDEQFF.

This sequence joins TRBV9 and TRBJ2-7, with D tentatively TRBD1 or TRBD2 (5 bases each). Germline V gives CDR1 SGDLS, CDR2 YYNGEE. Trimming took 0 bases from V and 2 from J, leaving 12 bases between them. The CDR3 extends over 15 amino acids. CDR3 DNA: TGTGCCAGCAGCGTAGGCGAGGGGATAACCTACGAGCAGTACTTC. It translates to CASSVGEGITYEQYF.

The rearrangement links TRBV27 to TRBJ1-6, with a possible D match to TRBD1 (6 bases). V was trimmed by 1 base and J by 7 bases, leaving 17 bases between them. The CDR3 sequence is 17 residues long. Per germline, CDR1 MNHEY and CDR2 SMNVEV (reference sequence). In nucleotides, the CDR3 is TGTGCCAGCAGTTTATATTCCGTGGGACAAGACAATTCACCCCTCCACTTT. Its protein is CASSLYSVGQDNSPLHF.

The chain is built from TRBV12-3 or TRBV12-4 and TRBJ1-6, with D unclear. V lost 4 bases and J lost 11, with 12 bases in between. CDR3 size: 13 residues. The CDR3 sequence: CASSSTSTAPLHF. Written as DNA, the CDR3 is TGTGCCAGCAGTTCTACGTCGACGGCACCCCTCCACTTT.

The chain recombines TRBV4-3 with TRBJ2-2; 9 nucleotides align to TRBD2. The trim removed 1 base at V and 7 bases at J, leaving 4 bases unmatched. This CDR3 is built from 15 residues. Germline loops: CDR1 LGHNA, CDR2 YSLEER. CDR3 nucleotides: TGCGCCAGCAGCCAAGGGACTAGCGACGTCGGGGAGCTGTTTTTT. This sequence encodes CASSQGTSDVGELFF.

The rearrangement links TRBV10-3 to TRBJ1-4, with 7 bases lining up with TRBD1. The V and J ends lost 2 bases and 8 bases, in that order; junction bases with no gene match: 11. Germline CDR1 ENHRY, CDR2 SYGVKD. The CDR3 runs 16 residues. CDR3 DNA: TGTGCCATCAGTGAGCGACAGGGAGGGGTTGGGGAAAAACTGTTTTTT. It yields the protein CAISERQGGVGEKLFF.

The chain employs TRBV28 and TRBJ1-1; D is uncertain. Trimming removed 6 bases from V and 4 bases from J, with 15 bases in between. This CDR3 region has 14 residues. Per germline, CDR1 MDHEN and CDR2 SYDVKM. The CDR3 region is CASRPARYTTEAFF. The CDR3 DNA reads TGTGCCAGCAGGCCCGCGCGGTATACCACTGAAGCTTTCTTT.

In nucleotides, the CDR3 is TGCGCCAGCAGCTTGGCCCAATTGCAAGAGACCCAGTACTTC. Protein: CASSLAQLQETQYF. V and J are TRBV5-1 and TRBJ2-5; no definite D call. Trimming took 0 bases from V and 2 from J, leaving 8 bases between them. This CDR3 is 14 amino acids long. Germline V gives CDR1 SGHRS, CDR2 YFSETQ.

The DNA of the CDR3 is TGTGCCAGCAGTCCCCCACTAGCGGGGGTCTATGAGCAGTTCTTC. Protein product: CASSPPLAGVYEQFF. The chain uses TRBV6-5 and TRBJ2-1, with TRBD2 matching 11 bases. In germline, CDR1 is MNHEY, CDR2 SVGAGI. The CDR3 consists of 15 residues. The ends lost 5 bases at V and 8 bases at J; junction bases unmatched: 8.

The chain is built from TRBV7-8 and TRBJ1-2; a possible D gene is TRBD1 (5 bases). The CDR3 runs to 13 residues. Germline V gene sequence: CDR1 SGHVS, CDR2 FQNEAQ. Deletions cut 4 bases from V and 0 bases from J, with 6 bases between. CDR3 in amino acids: CASSSGPNYGYTF. CDR3 DNA: TGTGCCAGCAGCTCGGGGCCTAACTATGGCTACACCTTC.

The chain is built from TRBV14 and TRBJ1-6; a possible D gene is TRBD1 (5 bases). Trimming removed 1 base at V and 7 bases at J, with 11 bases between. Germline V gene sequence: CDR1 SGHDN, CDR2 FVKESK. This CDR3 region has 15 residues. For the CDR3, the DNA is TGTGCCAGCAGCCAAGGGGACGGACTGAATTCACCCCTCCACTTT. Amino acids: CASSQGDGLNSPLHF.

DNA of the CDR3: TGTGCCAGCAGTCCAAACAACCAGAATCAGCCCCAGCATTTT. The encoded protein is CASSPNNQNQPQHF. This chain uses TRBV27 with TRBJ1-5, with no clear D. Looked up from germline, CDR1 is MNHEY and CDR2 is SMNVEV (reference sequence). This CDR3 spans 14 amino acids. Trimming shortened V by 5 bases and J by 4 bases, and 12 bases separated the two germline ends.

This chain uses TRBV6-2 or TRBV6-3 with TRBJ2-3; D gene unclear. The CDR3 runs 13 residues. Germline V gene data show CDR1 as MNHEY and CDR2 as SVGEGT. V was cut by 4 bases and J by 1 base, with 6 bases left in between. CDR3 coding DNA: TGTGCCAGCAGTTTTTTTGGCACAGATACGCAGTATTTT. Translated: CASSFFGTDTQYF.

The V call is TRBV5-3, the J call TRBJ2-7; 9 bases line up with TRBD1. TRBV5-3 carries the ORF label, with uncertain function. J gave up 0 bases and V 1 base, and 8 bases lay outside the gene matches. The CDR3 consists of 17 residues. CDR3 DNA: TGTGCCAGAAGCTTGAGGGACAGGGTGTTGTGCTCCTACGAGCAGTACTTC. The encoded protein is CARSLRDRVLCSYEQYF.

The chain recombines TRBV28 with TRBJ1-4, with a weak D call TRBD1 (5 bases). Germline V gene data show CDR1 as MDHEN and CDR2 as SYDVKM. V lost 5 bases and J lost 12, with 10 bases in between. This CDR3 is 11 amino acids long. The CDR3 nucleotides read TGTGCCAGCAGTATAAGGGGAGAACTGTTTTTT. Encoded protein: CASSIRGELFF.

As DNA, the CDR3 is TGTGCCAGTAGTATGGCGGCCAGGATCAGGCAGCCCCAGCATTTT. It yields the protein CASSMAARIRQPQHF. The gene calls are TRBV19 and TRBJ1-5; no clear D. With 3 bases removed from V and 7 bases from J, the gap between germline ends came to 16 bases. Germline lookup yields CDR1 LNHDA and CDR2 SQIVND (reference sequence). The CDR3 has 15 amino acids. Full variable domain (remainder filled in from reference TRBV19 and TRBJ1-5): DGGITQSPKYLFRKEGQNVTLSCEQNLNHDAMYWYRQDPGQGLRLIYYSQIVNDFQKGDIAEGYSVSREKKESFPLTVTSAQKNPTAFYLCASSMAARIRQPQHFGDGTRLSIL.

For the CDR3, the DNA is TGTGCCAGCAGCTACACAGGGGGCGCTTATGGCTACACCTTC. Protein sequence: CASSYTGGAYGYTF. The chain employs TRBV3-1 (or the pseudogene TRBV3-2) and TRBJ1-2, with 9 positions matching TRBD1. This CDR3 contains 14 residues. After removal of 5 bases from V and 5 bases from J, the junction contained 6 bases not matched to a gene. CDR1 is LGHDT, CDR2 YNNKEL, per germline (reference sequence).

The chain recombines TRBV4-1 with TRBJ2-2, with D possibly being TRBD1 (7 bases). The CDR3 runs 15 residues. Germline CDR1 and CDR2: MGHRA and YSYEKL. V was pared by 4 bases and J by 7 bases, with 16 bases between. The CDR3 region has the DNA TGCGCCAGCAGCCCCCGCCAGGGGGGTGGCGGGGAGCTGTTTTTT. Residues: CASSPRQGGGGELFF.